The 21 T cell receptor beta chains in this list originate from one sample, sequenced in a study of graft-versus-host responses after intestinal transplantation. Here immunoSEQ multiplex PCR was the method, and the copy in TCRdb shows in-frame clones only, minus some. The table includes tens of thousands of clones, roughly 90% detected once. Their antigens are not known. This specimen was unstimulated CD4+ T cells sorted from spleen or lymph node cells, taken before intestinal transplant. Every receptor here comes from a human donor who received an intestinal transplant.

The chain joins TRBV5-1 to TRBJ2-2, with D possibly TRBD1 on 6 matching bases. The CDR3 spans 15 residues. Per germline, CDR1 SGHRS and CDR2 YFSETQ. With 2 bases removed from V and 4 bases from J, the gap between germline ends came to 12 bases. The CDR3 region is CASSLFTGSTGELFF. In nucleotides, the CDR3 is TGCGCCAGCAGCTTATTCACAGGGAGCACCGGGGAGCTGTTTTTT.

A remark on this clone: The same CDR3 is also encoded by other DNA sequences in this sample. The chain combines TRBV7-8 with TRBJ2-1; no reliable D call. The CDR3 loop spans 11 amino acids. The V gene lost 1 base and the J gene lost 6 bases, with 1 base spanning the gap. In germline, CDR1 is SGHVS, CDR2 FQNEAQ. The CDR3 DNA follows: TGTGCCAGCAGCTTAGTCAATGAGCAGTTCTTC. It specifies CASSLVNEQFF. The full variable domain, completed using reference TRBV7-8 and TRBJ2-1, is GAGVSQSPRYKVAKRGQDVALRCDPISGHVSLFWYQQALGQGPEFLTYFQNEAQLDKSGLPSDRFFAERPEGSVSTLKIQRTQQEDSAVYLCASSLVNEQFFGPGTRLTVL.

The chain links TRBV11-2 to TRBJ1-1, with a possible D match to TRBD1 (5 bases). Deletions cut 5 bases from V and 3 bases from J, with 22 bases between. Germline-derived CDR1 and CDR2 are SGHAT and FQNNGV. The CDR3 runs 17 residues. This chain's CDR3 is CASSPTTGTNYHTEAFF. As DNA, the CDR3 is TGTGCCAGCAGCCCCACCACAGGTACTAATTACCACACTGAAGCTTTCTTT. The full variable domain, rest sourced from reference TRBV11-2 and TRBJ1-1, is EAGVAQSPRYKIIEKRQSVAFWCNPISGHATLYWYQQILGQGPKLLIQFQNNGVVDDSQLPKDRFSAERLKGVDSTLKIQPAKLEDSAVYLCASSPTTGTNYHTEAFFGQGTRLTVV.

The chain couples TRBV18 to TRBJ2-5, with 11 bases aligning to TRBD2. The closer fit of TRBJ2-7 to the DNA end suggests the J call may be wrong. CDR1 and CDR2 from the germline V gene are KGHSH and LQKENI. The CDR3 consists of 16 residues. CDR3 sequence reads: CASSPRLAGGSHEQYF. The CDR3 nucleotides are TGTGCCAGCTCACCGAGGCTAGCGGGAGGATCACACGAGCAGTACTTC.

This clone was observed a handful of times. The V and J genes are TRBV10-3 and TRBJ1-5, with 8 bases that match TRBD1. Germline V gene data show CDR1 as ENHRY and CDR2 as SYGVKD. With V trimmed by 6 bases and J by 0 bases, 4 bases remained unmatched. The CDR3 extends over 15 amino acids. The CDR3 sequence: CAIRKQGGSNQPQHF. In DNA form, the CDR3 reads TGTGCCATCAGGAAACAGGGGGGTAGCAATCAGCCCCAGCATTTT.

The chain recombines TRBV25-1 with TRBJ2-1; D uncertain. V gave up 6 bases and J gave up 0 bases, with 6 bases separating them. The CDR3 runs 13 residues. The germline CDR1 and CDR2 sequences are MGHDK and SYGVNS. The CDR3 sequence: CASRKSSYNEQFF. In DNA form, the CDR3 reads TGTGCCAGCAGAAAGAGCTCCTACAATGAGCAGTTCTTC.

This clone was picked up one time. The V gene is TRBV6-5, the J gene TRBJ1-1; a possible D gene is TRBD1 (6 bases). The CDR3 extends over 15 amino acids. The germline V gene has CDR1 MNHEY and CDR2 SVGAGI. Trimming removed 4 bases from V and 3 bases from J, with 15 bases in between. CDR3 sequence reads: CASSFRARGDTEAFF. CDR3 bases: TGTGCCAGCAGTTTCAGGGCCAGGGGTGACACTGAAGCTTTCTTT.

The V call is TRBV30, the J call TRBJ1-3; the D is unclear. CDR1 is GTSNPN, CDR2 SVGIG, per germline (reference sequence). This CDR3 has 17 residues. Trimming took 0 bases from V and 2 from J, leaving 17 bases between them. The CDR3 DNA reads as TGTGCCTGGAGTGTCCCCACCTCACGTGGCACTGGAAACACCATATATTTT. It encodes CAWSVPTSRGTGNTIYF.

The chain has TRBV11-2 and TRBJ2-3; D is undetermined. The V gene's germline CDR1 is SGHAT and CDR2 FQNNGV. Trimming shortened V by 0 bases and J by 4 bases, and 11 bases separated the two germline ends. The length of the CDR3 is 15 residues. CDR3 coding DNA: TGTGCCAGCAGCTTAGATCTAATGGCGGCAGATACGCAGTATTTT. Translation gives CASSLDLMAADTQYF.

The V and J genes are TRBV7-3 and TRBJ2-1, with 11 nucleotides matching TRBD2. The CDR3 covers 14 residues. Germline lookup yields CDR1 SGHTA and CDR2 FQGTGA. The trim removed 5 bases at V and 9 bases at J, leaving 6 bases unmatched. The CDR3 sequence: CASSAELAGAEQFF. The CDR3 region has the DNA TGTGCCAGCAGCGCGGAACTAGCGGGAGCTGAGCAGTTCTTC.

This chain connects TRBV7-3 to TRBJ2-7, with D hard to call. V was shortened by 2 bases and J by 0 bases, with 8 bases between the two germline ends. Germline-derived CDR1 and CDR2 are SGHTA and FQGTGA. The CDR3 is made up of 14 amino acids. The CDR3: CASSLGGFSYEQYF. As DNA, the CDR3 is TGTGCCAGCAGCTTAGGTGGGTTCTCCTACGAGCAGTACTTC.

As regards this clone: Other nucleotide sequences in the sample specify the same CDR3. CDR3 in DNA: TGTGCCAGTAGTCCCCGACAGGGAACCTACAATGAGCAGTTCTTC. This translates into CASSPRQGTYNEQFF. This sequence joins TRBV19 and TRBJ2-1; 7 bases line up with TRBD1. Germline assignment: CDR1 LNHDA and CDR2 SQIVND (reference sequence). CDR3 length: 15 amino acids. The junction had 6 bases not matched to a gene; V was cut back by 5 bases and J by 2 bases.

V is TRBV28 and J is TRBJ1-5; D not certain. V lost 4 bases to trimming and J lost 2 bases, with 15 bases between them. CDR3 length: 16 residues. Germline assignment: CDR1 MDHEN and CDR2 SYDVKM. Written as DNA, the CDR3 is TGTGCCAGCAGTTATTCCCAGGCGGGTGGCAATCAGCCCCAGCATTTT. Translated: CASSYSQAGGNQPQHF.

The chain is built from TRBV2 and TRBJ2-1; TRBD2 might be the D (6 bases). Germline CDR1 and CDR2: SNHLY and FYNNEI. The CDR3 covers 15 residues. V was pared by 6 bases and J by 2 bases, with 14 bases between. The CDR3 sequence: CASSGGLATYNEQFF. The CDR3 bases are TGTGCCAGCAGCGGGGGACTTGCCACCTACAATGAGCAGTTCTTC.

This chain uses TRBV28 with TRBJ1-5; D not certain. The CDR3 loop spans 16 amino acids. V lost 6 bases and J 0 bases, leaving 15 bases between the germline ends. Germline CDR1 is MDHEN and CDR2 is SYDVKM. The CDR3 here is CASRVENGYSNQPQHF. CDR3 nucleotide sequence: TGTGCCAGCAGGGTCGAAAACGGGTATAGCAATCAGCCCCAGCATTTT.

This chain links TRBV18 with TRBJ1-2; TRBD1 matches 8 bases. Trimming cost V 5 bases and J 5 bases; bases outside gene matches: 7. The germline V gene encodes CDR1 KGHSH and CDR2 LQKENI. CDR3 length: 14 amino acids. CDR3 protein: CASSSLRTGYGYTF. DNA for the CDR3: TGTGCCAGCTCATCACTCCGGACAGGGTATGGCTACACCTTC.

The chain couples TRBV9 to TRBJ2-2; 14 bases align to TRBD2. V was pared by 4 bases and J by 7 bases, with 6 bases of the junction left unmatched. The CDR3 loop spans 16 amino acids. CDR1 and CDR2 (germline): SGDLS, YYNGEE. The CDR3 region is CASSPGTSGSVGELFF. CDR3 nucleotide sequence: TGTGCCAGCAGCCCCGGGACTAGCGGGAGTGTCGGGGAGCTGTTTTTT.

The CDR3: CASSYRTGLGETQYF. For the CDR3, the DNA is TGCGCCAGCAGCTATAGGACAGGGCTAGGGGAGACCCAGTACTTC. V gene TRBV5-1 combines with J gene TRBJ2-5; 8 bases align to TRBD1. Germline CDR1 is SGHRS and CDR2 is YFSETQ. The CDR3 loop spans 15 amino acids. Losses at the gene ends were 3 bases for V and 5 bases for J; bases not matched to a gene: 9.

The genes are TRBV21-1 and TRBJ2-6; no check of the table's D call, TRBD2, against the DNA was made. TRBV21-1 is designated a pseudogene. The CDR3 is 20 amino acids. The CDR3 DNA reads as TGTGCCAGCAGCAAAGAGGGACTAGCGGGATATCCGGGTGGGGCCAACGTCCTGACTTTC. It yields the protein CASSKEGLAGYPGGANVLTF.

This sequence joins TRBV7-2 and TRBJ1-5, with 7 bases aligning to TRBD1. J gave up 7 bases and V 5 bases, and 8 bases lay outside the gene matches. The CDR3 covers 14 residues. CDR1 SGHTA and CDR2 FQGNSA come from the germline V gene. In DNA, the CDR3 is TGTGCCAGCAGCCCCGGACAGGTAGGGCAGCCCCAGCATTTT. Encoded protein: CASSPGQVGQPQHF.

The chain is built from TRBV5-1 and TRBJ1-2; no firm D call. Germline V gene sequence: CDR1 SGHRS, CDR2 YFSETQ. The CDR3 has 14 residues. Between the trimmed V and J ends, which lost 5 bases and 3 bases, there was a span of 14 bases. DNA of the CDR3: TGCGCCAGCAGGAAGAATAGGCAGGACTATGGCTACACCTTC. It is translated as CASRKNRQDYGYTF.